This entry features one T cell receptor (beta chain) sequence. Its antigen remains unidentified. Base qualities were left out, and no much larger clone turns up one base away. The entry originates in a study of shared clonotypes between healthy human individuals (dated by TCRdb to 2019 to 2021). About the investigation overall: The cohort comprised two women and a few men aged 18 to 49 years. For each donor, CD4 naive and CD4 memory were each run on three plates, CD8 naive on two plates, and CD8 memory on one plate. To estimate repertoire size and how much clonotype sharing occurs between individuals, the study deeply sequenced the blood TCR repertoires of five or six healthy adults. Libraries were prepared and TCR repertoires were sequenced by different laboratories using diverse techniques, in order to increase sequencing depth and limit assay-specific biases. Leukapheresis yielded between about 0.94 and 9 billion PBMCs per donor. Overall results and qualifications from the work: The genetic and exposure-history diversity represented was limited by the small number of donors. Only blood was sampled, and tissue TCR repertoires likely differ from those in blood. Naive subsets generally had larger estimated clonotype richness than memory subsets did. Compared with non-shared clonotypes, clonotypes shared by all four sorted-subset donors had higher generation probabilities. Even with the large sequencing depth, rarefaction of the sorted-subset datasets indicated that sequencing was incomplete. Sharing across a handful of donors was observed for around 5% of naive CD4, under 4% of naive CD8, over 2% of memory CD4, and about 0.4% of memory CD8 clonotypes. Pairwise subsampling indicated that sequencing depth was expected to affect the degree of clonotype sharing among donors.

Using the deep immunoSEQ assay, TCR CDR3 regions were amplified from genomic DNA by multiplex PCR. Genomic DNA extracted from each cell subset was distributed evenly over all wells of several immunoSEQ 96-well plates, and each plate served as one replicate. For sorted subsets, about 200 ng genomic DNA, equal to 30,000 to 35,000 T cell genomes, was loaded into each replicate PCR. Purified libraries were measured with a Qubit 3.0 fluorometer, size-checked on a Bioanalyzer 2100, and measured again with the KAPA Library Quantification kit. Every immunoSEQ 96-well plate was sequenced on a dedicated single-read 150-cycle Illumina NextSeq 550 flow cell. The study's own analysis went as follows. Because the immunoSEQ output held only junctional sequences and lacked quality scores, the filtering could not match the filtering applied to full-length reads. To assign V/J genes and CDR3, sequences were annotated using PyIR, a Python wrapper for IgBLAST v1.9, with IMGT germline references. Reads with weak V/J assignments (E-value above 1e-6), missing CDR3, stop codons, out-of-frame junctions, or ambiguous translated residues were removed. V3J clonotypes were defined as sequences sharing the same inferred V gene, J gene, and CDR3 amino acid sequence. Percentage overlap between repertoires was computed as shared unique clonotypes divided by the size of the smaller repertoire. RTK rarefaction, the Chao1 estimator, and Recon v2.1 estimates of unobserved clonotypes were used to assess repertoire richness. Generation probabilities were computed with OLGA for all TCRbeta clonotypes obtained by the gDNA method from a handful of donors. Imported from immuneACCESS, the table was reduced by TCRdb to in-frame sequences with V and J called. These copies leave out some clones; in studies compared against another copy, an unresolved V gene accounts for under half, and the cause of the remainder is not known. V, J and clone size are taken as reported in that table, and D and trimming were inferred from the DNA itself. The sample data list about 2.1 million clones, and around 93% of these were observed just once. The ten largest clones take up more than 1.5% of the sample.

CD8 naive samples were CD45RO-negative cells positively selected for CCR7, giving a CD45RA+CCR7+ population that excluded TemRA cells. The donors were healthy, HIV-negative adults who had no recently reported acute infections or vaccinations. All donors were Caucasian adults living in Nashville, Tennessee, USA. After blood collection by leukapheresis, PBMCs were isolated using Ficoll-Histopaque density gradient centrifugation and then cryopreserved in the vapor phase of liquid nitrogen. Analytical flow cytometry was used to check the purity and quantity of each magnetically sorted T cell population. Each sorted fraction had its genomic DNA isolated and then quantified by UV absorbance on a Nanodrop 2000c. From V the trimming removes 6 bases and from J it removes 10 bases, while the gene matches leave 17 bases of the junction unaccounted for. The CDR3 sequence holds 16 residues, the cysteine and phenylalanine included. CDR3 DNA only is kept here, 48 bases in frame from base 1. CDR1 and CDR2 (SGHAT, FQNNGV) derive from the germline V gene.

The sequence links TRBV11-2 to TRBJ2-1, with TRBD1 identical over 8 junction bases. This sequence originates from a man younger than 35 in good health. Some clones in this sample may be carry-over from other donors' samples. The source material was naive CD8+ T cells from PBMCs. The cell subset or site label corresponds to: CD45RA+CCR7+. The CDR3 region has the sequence CASSPLSGGSAWEQFF. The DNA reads TGTGCCAGCAGTCCACTCTCAGGGGGCTCGGCTTGGGAGCAGTTCTTC.